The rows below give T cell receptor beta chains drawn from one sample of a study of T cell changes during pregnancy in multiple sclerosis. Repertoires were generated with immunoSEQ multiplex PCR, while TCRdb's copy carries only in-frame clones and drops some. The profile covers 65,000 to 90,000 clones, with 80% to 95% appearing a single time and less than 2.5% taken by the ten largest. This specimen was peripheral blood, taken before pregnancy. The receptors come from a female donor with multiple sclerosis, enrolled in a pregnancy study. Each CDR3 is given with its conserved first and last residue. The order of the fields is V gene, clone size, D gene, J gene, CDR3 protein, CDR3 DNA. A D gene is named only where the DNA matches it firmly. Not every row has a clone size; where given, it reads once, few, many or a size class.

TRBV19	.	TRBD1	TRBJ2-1	CASSITSGQYNEQFF	TGTGCCAGTAGTATTACCTCGGGACAGTACAATGAGCAGTTCTTC
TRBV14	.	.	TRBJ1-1	CASTRGDIRRTEAFF	TGTGCCAGCACCCGGGGGGACATCCGGAGGACTGAAGCTTTCTTT
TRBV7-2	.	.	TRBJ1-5	CASSFSSPGSNQPQHF	TGTGCCAGCAGCTTCTCGTCTCCCGGTAGCAATCAGCCCCAGCATTTT
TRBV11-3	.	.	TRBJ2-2	CASSLGPPFGSMTGELFF	TGTGCCAGCAGCTTAGGCCCTCCATTCGGGAGTATGACCGGGGAGCTGTTTTTT
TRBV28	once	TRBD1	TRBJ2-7	CASSFRDSSYEQYF	TGTGCCAGCAGTTTCCGGGACAGCTCCTACGAGCAGTACTTC
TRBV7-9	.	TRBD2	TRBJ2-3	CASSPTVAGVADTQYF	TGTGCCAGCAGCCCCACCGTAGCGGGAGTCGCAGATACGCAGTATTTT
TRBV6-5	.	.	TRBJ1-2	CASSYWTEGVNYGYTF	TGTGCCAGCAGTTACTGGACAGAAGGAGTTAACTATGGCTACACCTTC
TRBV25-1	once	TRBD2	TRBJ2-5	CASSTRFVLAAQETQYF	TGTGCCAGCAGTACCCGATTCGTCCTAGCGGCACAAGAGACCCAGTACTTC
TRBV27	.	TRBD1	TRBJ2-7	CASRSTGGWSYEQYF	TGTGCCAGCAGAAGCACAGGGGGCTGGTCCTACGAGCAGTACTTC
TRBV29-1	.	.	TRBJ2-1	CSVEDLRAESYNEQFF	TGCAGCGTTGAAGATCTTCGAGCGGAGTCCTACAATGAGCAGTTCTTC
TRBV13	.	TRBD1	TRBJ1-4	CASSSRGTGDKVRLFF	TGTGCCAGCAGCTCCAGAGGGACAGGGGACAAGGTGCGACTGTTTTTT
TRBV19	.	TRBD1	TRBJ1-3	CASSMRGQLTIYF	TGTGCCAGTAGTATGAGGGGGCAGTTGACCATATATTTT
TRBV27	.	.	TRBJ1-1	CASSTPRQRGTEAFF	TGTGCCAGCAGTACCCCCCGACAGCGTGGCACTGAAGCTTTCTTT
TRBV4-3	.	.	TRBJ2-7	CASSQELAESYEQYF	TGCGCCAGCAGCCAAGAACTAGCAGAGTCCTACGAGCAGTACTTC
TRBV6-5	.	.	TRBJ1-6	CASSSLGRVNSPLHF	TGTGCCAGCAGTTCGCTAGGGAGGGTGAATTCACCCCTCCACTTT
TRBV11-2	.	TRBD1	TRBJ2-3	CASSEGRGPDTQYF	TGTGCCAGCAGCGAGGGCAGGGGGCCAGATACGCAGTATTTT
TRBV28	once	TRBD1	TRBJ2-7	CASSLSGTGLREQYF	TGTGCCAGCAGCCTGTCCGGGACAGGGTTGAGGGAGCAGTACTTC
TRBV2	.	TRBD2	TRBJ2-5	CASEGLAISQETQYF	TGTGCCAGCGAAGGACTAGCGATAAGCCAAGAGACCCAGTACTTC
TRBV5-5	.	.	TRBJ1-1	CASSLQLMNTEAFF	TGTGCCAGCAGCCTACAGTTAATGAACACTGAAGCTTTCTTT
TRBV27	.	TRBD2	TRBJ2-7	CASSKTSIMQQYF	TGTGCCAGCAGTAAGACTAGCATTATGCAACAGTACTTC
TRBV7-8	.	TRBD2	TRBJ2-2	CASSSRSLAGGTGELFF	TGTGCCAGCAGCTCCAGATCACTAGCGGGAGGCACCGGGGAGCTGTTTTTT
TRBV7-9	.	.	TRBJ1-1	CASDNESTEAFF	TGTGCCAGTGATAACGAGAGTACTGAAGCTTTCTTT
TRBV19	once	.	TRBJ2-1	CASSTGALYNEQFF	TGTGCCAGTAGTACAGGGGCCCTTTACAATGAGCAGTTCTTC
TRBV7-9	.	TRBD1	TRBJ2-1	CASSLGDRGSDGEQFF	TGTGCCAGCAGCTTAGGTGACAGGGGATCTGATGGCGAGCAGTTCTTC
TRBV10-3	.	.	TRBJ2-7	CAIMGYGTYEQYF	TGTGCCATCATGGGCTACGGCACCTACGAGCAGTACTTC
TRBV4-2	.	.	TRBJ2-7	CASSSAGADEQYF	TGTGCCAGCAGCTCGGCAGGGGCAGACGAGCAGTACTTC
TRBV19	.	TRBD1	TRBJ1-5	CASSKDRAYSNQPQHF	TGTGCCAGTAGTAAGGACAGGGCCTATAGCAATCAGCCCCAGCATTTT